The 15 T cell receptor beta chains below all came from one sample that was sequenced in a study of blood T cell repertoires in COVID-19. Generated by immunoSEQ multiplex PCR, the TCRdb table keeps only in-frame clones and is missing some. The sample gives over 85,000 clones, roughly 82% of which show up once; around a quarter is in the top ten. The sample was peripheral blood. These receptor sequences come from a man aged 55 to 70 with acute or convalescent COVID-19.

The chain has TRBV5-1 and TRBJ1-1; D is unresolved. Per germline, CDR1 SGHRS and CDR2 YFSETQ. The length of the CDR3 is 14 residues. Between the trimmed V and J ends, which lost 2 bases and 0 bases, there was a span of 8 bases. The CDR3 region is CASSLTFLNTEAFF. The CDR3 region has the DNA TGCGCCAGCAGCTTAACATTCTTGAACACTGAAGCTTTCTTT.

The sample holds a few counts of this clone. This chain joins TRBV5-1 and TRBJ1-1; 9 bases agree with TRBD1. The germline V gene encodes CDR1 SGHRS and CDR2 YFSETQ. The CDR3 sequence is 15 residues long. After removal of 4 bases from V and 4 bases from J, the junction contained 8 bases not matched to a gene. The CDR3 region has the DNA TGCGCCAGCAGCCCTAAACCGACAGGGGGCACTGAAGCTTTCTTT. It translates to CASSPKPTGGTEAFF.

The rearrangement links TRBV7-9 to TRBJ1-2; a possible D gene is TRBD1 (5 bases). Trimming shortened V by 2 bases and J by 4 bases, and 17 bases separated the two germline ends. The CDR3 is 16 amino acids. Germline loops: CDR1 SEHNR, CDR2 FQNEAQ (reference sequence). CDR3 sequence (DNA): TGTGCCAGCAGCTTAACAGGACAAGAGCCAGCCTATGGCTACACCTTC. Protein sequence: CASSLTGQEPAYGYTF. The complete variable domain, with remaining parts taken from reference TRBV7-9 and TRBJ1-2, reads DTGVSQNPRHKITKRGQNVTFRCDPISEHNRLYWYRQTLGQGPEFLTYFQNEAQLEKSRLLSDRFSAERPKGSFSTLEIQRTEQGDSAMYLCASSLTGQEPAYGYTFGSGTRLTVV.

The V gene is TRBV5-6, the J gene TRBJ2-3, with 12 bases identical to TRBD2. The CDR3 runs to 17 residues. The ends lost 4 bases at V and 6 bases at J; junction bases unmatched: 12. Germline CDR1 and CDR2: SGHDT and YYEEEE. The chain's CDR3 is CASSRRASGGARDTQYF. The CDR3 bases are TGTGCCAGCAGCCGGAGGGCTAGCGGGGGGGCCCGGGATACGCAGTATTTT.

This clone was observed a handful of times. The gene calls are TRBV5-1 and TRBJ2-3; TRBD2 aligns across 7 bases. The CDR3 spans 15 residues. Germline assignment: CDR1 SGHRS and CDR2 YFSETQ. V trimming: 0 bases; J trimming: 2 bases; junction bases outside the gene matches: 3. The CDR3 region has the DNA TGCGCCAGCAGCTTGGCGGGACTAACCACAGATACGCAGTATTTT. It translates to CASSLAGLTTDTQYF.

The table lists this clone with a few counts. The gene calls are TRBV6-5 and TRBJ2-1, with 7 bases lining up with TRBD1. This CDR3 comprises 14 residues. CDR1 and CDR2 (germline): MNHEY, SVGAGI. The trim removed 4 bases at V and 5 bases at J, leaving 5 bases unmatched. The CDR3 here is CASSFAGTDNEQFF. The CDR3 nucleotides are TGTGCCAGCAGTTTTGCCGGGACAGACAATGAGCAGTTCTTC.

The DNA for the CDR3 is TGTGCCAGCAGTTTATCGAGGGGGACCGCCTATGGCTACACCTTC. Translation: CASSLSRGTAYGYTF. The J gene is TRBJ1-2, the V gene TRBV27; maybe TRBD1 (6 bases). Trimming cost V 0 bases and J 4 bases, with 12 bases left between them. This CDR3 region has 15 residues. Germline-derived CDR1 and CDR2 are MNHEY and SMNVEV (reference sequence).

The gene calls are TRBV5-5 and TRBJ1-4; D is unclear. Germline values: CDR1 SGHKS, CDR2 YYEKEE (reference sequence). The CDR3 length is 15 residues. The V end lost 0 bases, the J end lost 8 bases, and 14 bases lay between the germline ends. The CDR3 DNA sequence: TGTGCCAGCAGCTTGGGGCCCCTGATCCGCGAAAAACTGTTTTTT. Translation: CASSLGPLIREKLFF.

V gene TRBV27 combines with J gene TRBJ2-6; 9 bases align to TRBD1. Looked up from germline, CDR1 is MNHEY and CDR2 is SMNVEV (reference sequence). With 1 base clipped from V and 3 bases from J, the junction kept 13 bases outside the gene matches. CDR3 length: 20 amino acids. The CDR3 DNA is TGTGCCAGCAGTTTATTTCCAACAGTAGGACAGGGGAGTGGGGCCAACGTCCTGACTTTC. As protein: CASSLFPTVGQGSGANVLTF.

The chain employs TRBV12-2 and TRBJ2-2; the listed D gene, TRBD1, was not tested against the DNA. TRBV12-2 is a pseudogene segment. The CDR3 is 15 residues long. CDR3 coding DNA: TGTGCAAGTCGCAAAGGGGTGTCCGACACCGGGGAGCTGTTTTTT. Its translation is CASRKGVSDTGELFF.

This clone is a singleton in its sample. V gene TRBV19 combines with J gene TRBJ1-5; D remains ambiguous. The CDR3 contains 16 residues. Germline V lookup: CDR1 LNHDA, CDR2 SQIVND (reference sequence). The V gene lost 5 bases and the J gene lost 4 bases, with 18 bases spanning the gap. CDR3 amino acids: CASSLISPGGNQPQHF. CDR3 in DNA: TGTGCCAGTAGTCTCATATCCCCTGGAGGGAATCAGCCCCAGCATTTT.

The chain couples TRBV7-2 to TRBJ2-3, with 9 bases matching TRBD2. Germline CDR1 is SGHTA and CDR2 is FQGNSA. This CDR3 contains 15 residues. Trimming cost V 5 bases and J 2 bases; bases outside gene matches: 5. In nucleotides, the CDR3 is TGTGCCAGCAGCCCCGGGACTAGCCTCACAGATACGCAGTATTTT. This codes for CASSPGTSLTDTQYF.

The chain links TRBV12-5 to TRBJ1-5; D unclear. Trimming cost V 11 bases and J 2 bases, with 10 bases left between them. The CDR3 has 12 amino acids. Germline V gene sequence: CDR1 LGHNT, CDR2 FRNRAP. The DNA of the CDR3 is TGTGCTTCTCAAAGCGGCAATCAGCCCCAGCATTTT. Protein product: CASQSGNQPQHF.

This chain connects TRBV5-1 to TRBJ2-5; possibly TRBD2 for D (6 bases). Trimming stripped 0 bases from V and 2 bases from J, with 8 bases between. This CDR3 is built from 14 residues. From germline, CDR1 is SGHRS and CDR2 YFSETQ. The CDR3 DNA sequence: TGCGCCAGCAGCTTGGAGGGGACTCAAGAGACCCAGTACTTC. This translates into CASSLEGTQETQYF. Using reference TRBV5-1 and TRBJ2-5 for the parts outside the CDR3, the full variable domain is KAGVTQTPRYLIKTRGQQVTLSCSPISGHRSVSWYQQTPGQGLQFLFEYFSETQRNKGNFPGRFSGRQFSNSRSEMNVSTLELGDSALYLCASSLEGTQETQYFGPGTRLLVL.

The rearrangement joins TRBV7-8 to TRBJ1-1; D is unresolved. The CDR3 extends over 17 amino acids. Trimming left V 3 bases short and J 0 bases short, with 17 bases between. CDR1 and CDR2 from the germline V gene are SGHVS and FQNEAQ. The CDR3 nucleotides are TGTGCCAGCAGCTTTGACAACTCAGTCGGTATGAACACTGAAGCTTTCTTT. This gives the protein CASSFDNSVGMNTEAFF.